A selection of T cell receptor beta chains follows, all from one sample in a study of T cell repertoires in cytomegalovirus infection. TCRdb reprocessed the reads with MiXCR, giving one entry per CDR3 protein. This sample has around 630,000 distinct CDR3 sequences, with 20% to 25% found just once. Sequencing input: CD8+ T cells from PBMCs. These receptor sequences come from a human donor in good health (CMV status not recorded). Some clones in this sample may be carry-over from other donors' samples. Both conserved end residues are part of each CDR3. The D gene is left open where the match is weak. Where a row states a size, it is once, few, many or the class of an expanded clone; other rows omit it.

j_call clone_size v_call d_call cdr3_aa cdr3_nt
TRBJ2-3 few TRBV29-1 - CSDATGLRGTQYF TGCAGCGACGCGACCGGCCTGAGGGGTACGCAGTATTTT
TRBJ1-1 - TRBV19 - CASSSERQRNTEAFF TGTGCCAGTAGTTCAGAGAGACAGAGGAACACTGAAGCTTTCTTT
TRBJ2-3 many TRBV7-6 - CASSPKESTDTQYF TGTGCCAGCAGCCCGAAGGAGTCCACAGATACGCAGTATTTT
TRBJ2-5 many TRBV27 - CASRVIGGSLGETQYF TGTGCCAGCAGGGTGATCGGAGGCAGCCTTGGGGAGACCCAGTACTTC
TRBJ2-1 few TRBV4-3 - CASSQDVPGALALEQFF TGCGCCAGCAGCCAAGATGTTCCGGGGGCTCTCGCTCTTGAGCAGTTCTTC
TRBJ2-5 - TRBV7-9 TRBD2 CASSSLGGRTRSPETQYF TGTGCCAGCAGCTCCTTGGGTGGGAGGACTAGGAGCCCGGAGACCCAGTACTTC
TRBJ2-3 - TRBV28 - CASREGADTQYF TGTGCCAGCAGGGAAGGGGCAGATACGCAGTATTTT
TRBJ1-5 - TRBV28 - CASSGGPAQHF TGTGCCAGCAGTGGGGGACCCGCCCAGCATTTT
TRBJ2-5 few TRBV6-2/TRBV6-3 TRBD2 CASSVGGETQYF TGTGCCAGCAGTGTCGGGGGGGAGACCCAGTACTTC
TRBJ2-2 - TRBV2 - CASSPAALGAGELFF TGTGCCAGCAGCCCAGCGGCCCTGGGGGCCGGGGAGCTGTTTTTT